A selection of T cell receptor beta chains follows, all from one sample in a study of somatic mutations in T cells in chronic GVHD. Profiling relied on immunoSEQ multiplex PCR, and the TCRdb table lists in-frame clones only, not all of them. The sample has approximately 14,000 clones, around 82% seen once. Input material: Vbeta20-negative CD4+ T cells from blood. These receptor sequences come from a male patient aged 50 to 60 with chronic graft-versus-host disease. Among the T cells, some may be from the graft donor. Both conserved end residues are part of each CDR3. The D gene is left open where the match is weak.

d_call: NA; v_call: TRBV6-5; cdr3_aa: CATTQYSNQPQHF
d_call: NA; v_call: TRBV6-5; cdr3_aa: CASSYSGVAEKLFF
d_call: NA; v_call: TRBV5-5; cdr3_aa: CASSLVPGTNSNYGYTF
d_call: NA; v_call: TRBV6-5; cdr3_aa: CASTRGGAFDEQFF
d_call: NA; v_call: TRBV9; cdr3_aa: CASSVTAGNSGNTIYF
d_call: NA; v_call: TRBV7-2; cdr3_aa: CASRPRESPGEQYF
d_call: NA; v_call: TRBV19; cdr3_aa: CASSIAAGISNQPQHF
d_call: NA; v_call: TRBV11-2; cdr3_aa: CASSLDYLRTENTEAFF
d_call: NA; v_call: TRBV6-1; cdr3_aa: CASREQGTYGYTF
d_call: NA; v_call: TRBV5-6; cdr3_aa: CASSLEGQRDF
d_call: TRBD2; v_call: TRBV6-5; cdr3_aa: CASSPGGKSSYEQYF
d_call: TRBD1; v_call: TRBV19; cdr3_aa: CASSPDRVDYGYTF
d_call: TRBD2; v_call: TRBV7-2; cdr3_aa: CASSRTKLAARYEQYF
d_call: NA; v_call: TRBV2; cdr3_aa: CASSRRGDSPLHF
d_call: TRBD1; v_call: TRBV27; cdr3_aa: CASSSGQGEQYF
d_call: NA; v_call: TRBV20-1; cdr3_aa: CSASPGVEQFF
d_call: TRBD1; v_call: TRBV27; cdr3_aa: CASRGTGTSYEQYF
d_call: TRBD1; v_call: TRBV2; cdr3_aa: CASRDPDRGYAYEQYF
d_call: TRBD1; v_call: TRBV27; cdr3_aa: CASSLRDSRGYTF
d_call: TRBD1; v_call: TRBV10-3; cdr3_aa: CAVRDSAYEQYF
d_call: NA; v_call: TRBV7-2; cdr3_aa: CASSLRGMNTEAFF
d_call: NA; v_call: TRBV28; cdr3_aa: CASSLKQNNQPQHF
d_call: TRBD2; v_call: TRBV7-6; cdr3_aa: CASSLGLARTGELFF
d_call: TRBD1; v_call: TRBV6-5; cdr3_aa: CASRQGAGYGYTF
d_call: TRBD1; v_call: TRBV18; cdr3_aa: CASSAGGADQPQHF
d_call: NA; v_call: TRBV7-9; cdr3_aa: CASSRNTGRTEAFF
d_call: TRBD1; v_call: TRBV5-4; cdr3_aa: CASSLVTGENEKLFF
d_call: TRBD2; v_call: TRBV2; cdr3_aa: CASSGLAGAKNIQYF
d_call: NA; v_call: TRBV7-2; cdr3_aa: CASSLEGGGGFF
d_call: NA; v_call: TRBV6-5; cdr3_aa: CASTEGREQYF
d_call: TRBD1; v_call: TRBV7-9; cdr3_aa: CASSFNRGGDTEAFF
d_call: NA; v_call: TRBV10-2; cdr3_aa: CASSEGLANYGYTF
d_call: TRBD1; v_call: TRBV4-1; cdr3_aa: CASSQTGQADTEAFF
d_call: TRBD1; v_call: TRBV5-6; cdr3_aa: CASTGQGSYNEQFF
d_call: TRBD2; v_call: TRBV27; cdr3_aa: CASSLRGRASGRTDTQYF
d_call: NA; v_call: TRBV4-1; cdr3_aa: CASSQGRGYTSGNTIYF
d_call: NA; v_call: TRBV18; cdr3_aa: CASSPPLQGAEKLFF
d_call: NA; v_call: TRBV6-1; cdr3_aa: CASRGALNYEQYF
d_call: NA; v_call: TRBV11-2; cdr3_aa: CASSSLRSILYEQYF